The rows below give T cell receptor beta chains drawn from one sample of a study of CD8+ T cells in alopecia areata. Repertoires were generated with immunoSEQ multiplex PCR, while TCRdb's copy carries only in-frame clones and drops some. The sample records a few hundred thousand clones, more than 45% being singletons. The source was CD4+ T cells sorted from blood, collected at week 4, from a patient treated with tofacitinib. Receptors originate from a human donor with alopecia areata. The CDR3 runs from the conserved cysteine through the conserved F or W. D genes are given only for firm matches. The size entry is marked missing in some rows and otherwise reads once, few, many or a size class.

TRBJ1-2 | TRBD1 | NA | TRBV4-1 | CASSQLTGGENYGYTF | TGCGCCAGCAGCCAACTTACAGGGGGCGAGAACTATGGCTACACCTTC
TRBJ2-5 | NA | medium-sized | TRBV7-6 | CASSLARTGGETQYF | TGTGCCAGCAGCTTAGCGAGGACCGGCGGGGAGACCCAGTACTTC
TRBJ1-1 | NA | NA | TRBV25-1 | CASSDSVNTEAFF | TGTGCCAGCAGTGATTCTGTGAACACTGAAGCTTTCTTT
TRBJ2-1 | NA | few | TRBV11-1 | CASSPKEGNEQFF | TGTGCCAGCAGTCCAAAGGAGGGAAATGAGCAGTTCTTC
TRBJ2-7 | NA | few | TRBV19 | CASSIAVSYEQYF | TGTGCCAGTAGTATCGCGGTTTCCTACGAGCAGTACTTC
TRBJ1-2 | NA | NA | TRBV4-1 | CASSHAVQAVGYTF | TGCGCCAGCAGCCACGCCGTACAAGCCGTGGGCTACACCTTC
TRBJ1-5 | TRBD1 | few | TRBV4-3 | CASSQETGVNQPQHF | TGCGCCAGCAGCCAGGAGACAGGGGTCAATCAGCCCCAGCATTTT
TRBJ2-1 | NA | NA | TRBV29-1 | CSVEVGAEAYNEQFF | TGCAGCGTTGAAGTCGGGGCTGAAGCCTACAATGAGCAGTTCTTC
TRBJ1-6 | NA | NA | TRBV27 | CASSLSLPPLHF | TGTGCCAGCAGTTTATCCCTCCCGCCCCTCCACTTT
TRBJ1-5 | NA | few | TRBV23-1 | CASSQFGYIQPQHF | TGCGCCAGCAGTCAATTCGGTTACATACAGCCCCAGCATTTT
TRBJ2-1 | NA | few | TRBV15 | CATSRDLQYEQFF | TGTGCCACCAGCAGAGATCTACAGTATGAGCAGTTCTTC
TRBJ1-2 | TRBD1 | NA | TRBV2 | CASSTGTGNYGYTF | TGTGCCAGCAGTACCGGGACAGGGAACTATGGCTACACCTTC
TRBJ1-2 | NA | NA | TRBV30 | CAWSPRGVYGYTF | TGTGCCTGGAGTCCTCGTGGGGTCTATGGCTACACCTTC
TRBJ2-3 | NA | NA | TRBV29-1 | CSVGASGTDTQYF | TGCAGCGTGGGGGCTAGCGGCACAGATACGCAGTATTTT
TRBJ1-2 | NA | NA | TRBV29-1 | CSVAVPGANYGYTF | TGCAGCGTTGCTGTCCCGGGGGCTAACTATGGCTACACCTTC
TRBJ1-6 | NA | few | TRBV28 | CASSFRTANSPLHF | TGTGCCAGCAGTTTTCGTACAGCTAATTCACCCCTCCACTTT
TRBJ2-2 | NA | few | TRBV6-4 | CASSAGTSNSPGELFF | TGTGCCAGCAGCGCCGGGACCTCAAATTCCCCCGGGGAGCTGTTTTTT
TRBJ2-5 | NA | few | TRBV29-1 | CSVGLAPEETQYF | TGCAGCGTTGGGCTAGCCCCCGAGGAGACCCAGTACTTC
TRBJ2-7 | TRBD1 | NA | TRBV30 | CAWRKPGQGGEQYF | TGTGCCTGGAGAAAACCGGGACAGGGCGGGGAGCAGTACTTC
TRBJ1-1 | NA | NA | TRBV29-1 | CSVGRAWDSEAFF | TGCAGCGTCGGAAGGGCTTGGGATTCTGAAGCTTTCTTT
TRBJ2-7 | TRBD1 | NA | TRBV18 | CASSPPGTVYEQYF | TGTGCCAGCTCACCACCCGGGACAGTCTACGAGCAGTACTTC
TRBJ2-7 | NA | few | TRBV4-3 | CASRRTEQYF | TGCGCCAGCAGAAGGACTGAGCAGTACTTC
TRBJ2-6 | NA | NA | TRBV29-1 | CSVEDRTLIGSGANVLTF | TGCAGCGTTGAAGATCGGACCCTAATTGGGTCTGGGGCCAACGTCCTGACTTTC
TRBJ2-3 | TRBD1 | once | TRBV29-1 | CSVRGQTSTDTQYF | TGCAGCGTGAGGGGACAGACTAGCACAGATACGCAGTATTTT
TRBJ1-2 | TRBD1 | few | TRBV19 | CASSIDRDGYGYTF | TGTGCCAGTAGTATTGACAGGGATGGGTATGGCTACACCTTC
TRBJ2-1 | TRBD2 | NA | TRBV7-7 | CASSLGSGGDNEQFF | TGTGCCAGCAGCTTAGGTAGCGGGGGGGACAATGAGCAGTTCTTC
TRBJ1-1 | NA | few | TRBV18 | CASLLNTEAFF | TGTGCCAGCCTACTCAACACTGAAGCTTTCTTT
TRBJ2-6 | NA | few | TRBV29-1 | CSVDWTGANVLTF | TGCAGCGTTGATTGGACCGGGGCCAACGTCCTGACTTTC
TRBJ1-3 | TRBD1 | few | TRBV28 | CASSSGTGSAGNTIYF | TGTGCCAGCAGTTCCGGGACAGGGTCAGCTGGAAACACCATATATTTT
TRBJ2-3 | TRBD2 | NA | TRBV30 | CAWRLQMGGSDTQYF | TGTGCCTGGAGGTTACAAATGGGGGGGTCAGATACGCAGTATTTT
TRBJ2-1 | TRBD2 | NA | TRBV2 | CASSAGGAIEQFF | TGTGCCAGCTCGGCCGGGGGGGCTATTGAGCAGTTCTTC
TRBJ2-3 | TRBD2 | NA | TRBV7-8 | CASSRTASGGLDTQYF | TGTGCCAGCAGCCGAACCGCTAGCGGGGGGCTTGATACGCAGTATTTT
TRBJ1-1 | NA | NA | TRBV27 | CASSFLGAEAFF | TGTGCCAGCAGTTTTTTGGGGGCTGAAGCTTTCTTT
TRBJ2-3 | TRBD2 | NA | TRBV7-8 | CASSLVSGGHTDTQYF | TGTGCCAGCAGCTTAGTTAGCGGGGGCCACACAGATACGCAGTATTTT
TRBJ1-1 | TRBD1 | few | TRBV6-5 | CASSVRQGRTEAFF | TGTGCCAGCAGTGTTAGACAGGGGAGGACTGAAGCTTTCTTT
TRBJ1-2 | TRBD1 | once | TRBV7-3 | CASSPGGYGYTF | TGTGCCAGCAGCCCAGGGGGCTATGGCTACACCTTC
TRBJ2-7 | TRBD1 | NA | TRBV29-1 | CSVETQGTYEQYF | TGCAGCGTTGAAACACAGGGGACATACGAGCAGTACTTC
TRBJ2-1 | NA | NA | TRBV27 | CASSTDSPSGEQFF | TGTGCCAGCAGTACCGACTCTCCGAGCGGTGAGCAGTTCTTC
TRBJ1-1 | TRBD1 | few | TRBV4-1 | CASSHLQGGGTEAFF | TGCGCCAGCAGCCACCTCCAGGGGGGTGGCACTGAAGCTTTCTTT
TRBJ1-6 | NA | few | TRBV7-3 | CASSLKNNSPLHF | TGTGCCAGCAGCTTAAAGAATAATTCACCCCTCCACTTT
TRBJ2-7 | NA | NA | TRBV7-6 | CASSLVGEQYF | TGTGCCAGCAGCTTAGTGGGCGAGCAGTACTTC
TRBJ2-5 | NA | once | TRBV14 | CASSHLTTQETQYF | TGTGCCAGCAGCCATCTGACAACTCAAGAGACCCAGTACTTC
TRBJ1-2 | NA | NA | TRBV25-1 | CASSESGGYTF | TGTGCCAGCAGTGAATCTGGGGGCTACACCTTC
TRBJ1-5 | TRBD1 | NA | TRBV25-1 | CASSRDSSNQPQHF | TGTGCCAGCAGCAGGGACAGCAGCAATCAGCCCCAGCATTTT
TRBJ2-1 | TRBD2 | NA | TRBV5-1 | CASSTGLAGVYNEQFF | TGCGCCAGCAGCACGGGACTAGCGGGGGTCTACAATGAGCAGTTCTTC
TRBJ1-5 | NA | NA | TRBV5-6 | CASSLNRANQPQHF | TGTGCCAGCAGCTTGAACAGGGCGAATCAGCCCCAGCATTTT
TRBJ2-1 | TRBD2 | few | TRBV29-1 | CSALVGGGNEQFF | TGCAGCGCCCTGGTCGGCGGGGGCAATGAGCAGTTCTTC
TRBJ1-6 | TRBD1 | NA | TRBV27 | CASSVRDRGNSPLHF | TGTGCCAGCAGCGTCCGGGACAGGGGCAATTCACCCCTCCACTTT
TRBJ2-7 | NA | NA | TRBV27 | CASSSGLQGVVYF | TGTGCCAGCAGTTCGGGACTCCAGGGGGTCGTGTACTTC
TRBJ1-5 | NA | once | TRBV29-1 | CSVAGQGSSQPQHF | TGCAGCGTGGCAGGGCAAGGCTCTAGTCAGCCCCAGCATTTT
TRBJ2-1 | TRBD2 | NA | TRBV4-3 | CASSLLAGGHNEQFF | TGCGCCAGCAGTCTACTAGCGGGGGGGCATAATGAGCAGTTCTTC
TRBJ1-5 | NA | NA | TRBV23-1 | CAREQGPRDQPQHF | TGCGCCCGGGAGCAGGGCCCGAGGGATCAGCCCCAGCATTTT
TRBJ2-1 | NA | many | TRBV6-6 | CASSPGTPTSLF | TGTGCCAGCAGTCCCGGGACTCCCACGTCGCTCTTC
TRBJ1-1 | TRBD1 | few | TRBV29-1 | CSVGGQSTEAFF | TGCAGCGTGGGGGGACAGTCGACTGAAGCTTTCTTT